These 2 T cell receptor beta chains originate from one sample sequenced in a study of Graves' ophthalmopathy and Graves' hyperthyroidism. TCR beta CDR3 regions were amplified from RNA transcripts. Following a first-round RT-PCR that used HTBI primers, a second-round multiplex PCR was carried out. In TCRdb, the multiplex PCR reads were re-called with MiXCR into one record per CDR3 protein. The profile shows 300,000 to 400,000 distinct CDR3 sequences, roughly a sixth of them singletons. The sequenced material came from peripheral blood. Receptor source: an adult man with Graves' ophthalmopathy.

This clonotype was observed at least ten times. The genes are TRBV29-1 and TRBJ1-1, with a possible D match to TRBD1 (6 bases). The germline V gene has CDR1 SQVTM and CDR2 ANQGSEA. The CDR3 runs 14 residues. Trimming cost V 4 bases and J 3 bases, with 15 bases left between them. The chain's CDR3 is CSVVSRDTYTEAFF. CDR3 in DNA: TGCAGCGTTGTCTCCCGGGACACGTACACTGAAGCTTTCTTT.

This clonotype was detected many times. The rearrangement links TRBV20-1 to TRBJ1-1; 8 nucleotides match TRBD1. The V segment lost 3 bases and the J segment 5 bases; nucleotides outside the gene matches: 8. The CDR3 extends over 14 amino acids. CDR1 and CDR2 from the germline V gene are DFQATT and SNEGSKA (reference sequence). The CDR3 region has the DNA TGCAGTGCTAGCGACGACAGGGGTTATACTGAAGCTTTCTTT. It yields the protein CSASDDRGYTEAFF.